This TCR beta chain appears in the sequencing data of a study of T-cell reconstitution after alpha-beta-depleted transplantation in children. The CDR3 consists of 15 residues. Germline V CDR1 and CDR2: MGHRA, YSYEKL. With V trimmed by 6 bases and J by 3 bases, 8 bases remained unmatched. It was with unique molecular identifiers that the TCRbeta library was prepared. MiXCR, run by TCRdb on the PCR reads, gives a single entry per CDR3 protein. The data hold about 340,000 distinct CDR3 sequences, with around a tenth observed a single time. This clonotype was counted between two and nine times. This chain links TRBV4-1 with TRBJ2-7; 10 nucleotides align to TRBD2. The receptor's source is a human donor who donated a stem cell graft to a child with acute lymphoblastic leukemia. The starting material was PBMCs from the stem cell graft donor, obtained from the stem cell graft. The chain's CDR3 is CASRQRGTSDYEQYF. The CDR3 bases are TGCGCCAGCAGACAGAGAGGGACTAGCGACTACGAGCAGTACTTC.